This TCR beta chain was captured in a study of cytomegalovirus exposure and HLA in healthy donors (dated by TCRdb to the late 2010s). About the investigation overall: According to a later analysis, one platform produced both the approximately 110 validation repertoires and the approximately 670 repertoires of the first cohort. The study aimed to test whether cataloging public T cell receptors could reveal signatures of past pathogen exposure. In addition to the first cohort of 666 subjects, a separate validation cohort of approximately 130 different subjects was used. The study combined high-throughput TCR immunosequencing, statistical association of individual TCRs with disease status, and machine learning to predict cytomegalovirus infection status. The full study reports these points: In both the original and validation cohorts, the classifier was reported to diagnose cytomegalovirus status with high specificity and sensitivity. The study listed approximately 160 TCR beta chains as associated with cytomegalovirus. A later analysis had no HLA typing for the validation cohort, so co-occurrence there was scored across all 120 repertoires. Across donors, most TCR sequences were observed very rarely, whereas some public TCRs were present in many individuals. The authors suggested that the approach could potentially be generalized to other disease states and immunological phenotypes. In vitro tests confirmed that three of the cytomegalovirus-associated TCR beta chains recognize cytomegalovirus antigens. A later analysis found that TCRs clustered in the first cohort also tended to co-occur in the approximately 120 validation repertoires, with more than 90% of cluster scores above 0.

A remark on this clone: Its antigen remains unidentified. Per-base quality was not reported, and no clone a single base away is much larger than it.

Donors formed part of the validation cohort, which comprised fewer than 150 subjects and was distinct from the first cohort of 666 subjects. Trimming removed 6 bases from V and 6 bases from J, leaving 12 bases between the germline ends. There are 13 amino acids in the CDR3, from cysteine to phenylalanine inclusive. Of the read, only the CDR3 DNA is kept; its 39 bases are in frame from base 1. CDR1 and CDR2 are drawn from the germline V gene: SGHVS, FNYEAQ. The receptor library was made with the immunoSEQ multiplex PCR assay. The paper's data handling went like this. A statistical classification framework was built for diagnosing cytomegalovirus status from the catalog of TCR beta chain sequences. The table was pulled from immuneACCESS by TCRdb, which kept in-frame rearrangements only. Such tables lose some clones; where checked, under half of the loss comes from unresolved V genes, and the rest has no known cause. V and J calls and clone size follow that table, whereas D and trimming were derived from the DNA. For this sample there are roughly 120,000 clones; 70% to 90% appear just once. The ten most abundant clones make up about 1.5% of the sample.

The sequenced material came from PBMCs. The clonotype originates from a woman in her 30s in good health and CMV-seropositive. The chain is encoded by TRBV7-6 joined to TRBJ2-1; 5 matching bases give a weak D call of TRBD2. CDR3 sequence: CASSLLGINEQFF. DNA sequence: TGTGCCAGCAGTTTACTAGGTATCAATGAGCAGTTCTTC.